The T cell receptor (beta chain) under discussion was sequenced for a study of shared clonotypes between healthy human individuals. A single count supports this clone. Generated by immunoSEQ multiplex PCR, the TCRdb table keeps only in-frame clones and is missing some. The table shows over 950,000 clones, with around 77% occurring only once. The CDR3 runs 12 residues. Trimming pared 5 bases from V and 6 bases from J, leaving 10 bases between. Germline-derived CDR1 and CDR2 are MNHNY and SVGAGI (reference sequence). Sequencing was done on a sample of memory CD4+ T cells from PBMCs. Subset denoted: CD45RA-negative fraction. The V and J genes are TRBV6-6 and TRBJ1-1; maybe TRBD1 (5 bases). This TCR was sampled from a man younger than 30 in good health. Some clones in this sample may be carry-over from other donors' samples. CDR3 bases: TGTGCCAGCAGTCGGGGGTACGCTGAAGCTTTCTTT. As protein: CASSRGYAEAFF.